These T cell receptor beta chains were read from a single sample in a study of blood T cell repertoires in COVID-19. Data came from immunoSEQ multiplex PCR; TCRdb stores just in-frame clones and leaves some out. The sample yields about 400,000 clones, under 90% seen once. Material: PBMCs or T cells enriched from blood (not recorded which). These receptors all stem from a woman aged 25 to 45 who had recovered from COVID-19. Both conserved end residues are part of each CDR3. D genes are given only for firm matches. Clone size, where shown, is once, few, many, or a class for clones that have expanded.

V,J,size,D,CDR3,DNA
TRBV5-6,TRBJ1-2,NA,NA,CASSSTAVPANYGYTF,TGTGCCAGCAGCTCCACCGCGGTGCCAGCTAACTATGGCTACACCTTC
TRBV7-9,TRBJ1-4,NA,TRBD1,CASSPSDRVHEKLFF,TGTGCCAGCAGTCCCTCGGACAGGGTCCATGAAAAACTGTTTTTT
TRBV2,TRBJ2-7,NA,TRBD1,CASRIGTASYEQYF,TGTGCCAGCAGGATCGGGACAGCCTCCTACGAGCAGTACTTC
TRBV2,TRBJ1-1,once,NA,CASSERVEAFF,TGTGCCAGCAGTGAACGGGTTGAAGCTTTCTTT
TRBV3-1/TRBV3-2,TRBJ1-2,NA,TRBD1,CASSLTGDGYTF,TGTGCCAGCAGCTTGACAGGGGACGGCTACACCTTC
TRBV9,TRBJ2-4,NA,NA,CASSANAVTGLVTKNIQYF,TGTGCCAGCAGCGCAAACGCCGTTACAGGGTTGGTGACCAAAAACATTCAGTACTTC
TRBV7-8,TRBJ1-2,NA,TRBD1,CASSLGQGNYGYTF,TGTGCCAGCAGCTTAGGACAGGGAAACTATGGCTACACCTTC
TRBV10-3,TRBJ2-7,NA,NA,CAISDYGRVDSYEQYF,TGTGCCATCAGTGATTACGGCAGGGTAGACTCCTACGAGCAGTACTTC
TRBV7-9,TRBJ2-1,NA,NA,CASSISGAIYNEQFF,TGTGCCAGCAGCATTAGCGGAGCCATCTACAATGAGCAGTTCTTC
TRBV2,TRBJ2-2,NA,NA,CASRGSRGMLFF,TGTGCCAGCAGGGGAAGCCGGGGAATGCTGTTTTTT
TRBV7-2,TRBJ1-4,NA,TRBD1,CASSPGQGVPTNEKLFF,TGTGCCAGCAGCCCTGGACAGGGGGTTCCAACTAATGAAAAACTGTTTTTT
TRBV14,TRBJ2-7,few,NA,CASSQVAGAIGYEQYF,TGTGCCAGCAGCCAAGTTGCAGGGGCGATCGGTTACGAGCAGTACTTC
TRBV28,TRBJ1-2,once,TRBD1,CASMETGNFGYGYTF,TGTGCCAGCATGGAGACAGGGAATTTTGGATATGGCTACACCTTC
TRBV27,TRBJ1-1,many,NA,CASSLRGGGTEAFF,TGTGCCAGCAGTTTGCGCGGGGGCGGGACTGAAGCTTTCTTT
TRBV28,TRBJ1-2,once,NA,CASSLAGQANYGYTF,TGTGCCAGCAGTTTAGCAGGGCAAGCTAACTATGGCTACACCTTC
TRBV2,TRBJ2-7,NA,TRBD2,CASSPGTSSYEQYF,TGTGCCAGCAGCCCCGGGACTAGCTCCTACGAGCAGTACTTC
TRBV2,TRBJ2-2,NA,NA,CASRAERAGELFF,TGTGCCAGCAGGGCAGAACGTGCCGGGGAGCTGTTTTTT
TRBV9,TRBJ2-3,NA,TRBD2,CASSVGPGQPGGGVDTQYF,TGTGCCAGCAGCGTAGGGCCAGGGCAGCCAGGCGGGGGGGTGGATACGCAGTATTTT
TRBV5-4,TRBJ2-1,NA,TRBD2,CASENSGRYNEQFF,TGTGCCAGCGAGAATAGCGGGAGGTACAATGAGCAGTTCTTC
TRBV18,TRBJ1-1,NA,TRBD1,CASSPNRDSIEAFF,TGTGCCAGCTCACCTAACCGGGACAGCATTGAAGCTTTCTTT
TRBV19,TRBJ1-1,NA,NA,CASSVPGLYTEAFF,TGTGCCAGTAGCGTCCCGGGTTTGTACACTGAAGCTTTCTTT
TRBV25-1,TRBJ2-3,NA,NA,CASSTGSERSGVTDTQYF,TGTGCCAGCAGTACCGGGAGTGAGCGGAGTGGGGTAACAGATACGCAGTATTTT
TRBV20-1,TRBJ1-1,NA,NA,CSTTTDTEAFF,TGCAGTACCACGACAGACACTGAAGCTTTCTTT
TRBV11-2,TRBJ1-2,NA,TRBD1,CASSTHRGHDYGYTF,TGTGCCAGCAGCACCCACAGGGGGCACGACTATGGCTACACCTTC
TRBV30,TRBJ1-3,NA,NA,CASPGDRPSGNTIYF,TGTGCCAGCCCAGGTGACAGGCCTTCTGGAAACACCATATATTTT
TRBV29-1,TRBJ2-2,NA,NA,CSVLLQAGELFF,TGCAGCGTTCTCTTACAGGCCGGGGAGCTGTTTTTT
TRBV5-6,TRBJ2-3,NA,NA,CASSLGVIVALPRDTQYF,TGTGCCAGCAGCTTGGGGGTTATTGTAGCGCTCCCGAGGGATACGCAGTATTTT
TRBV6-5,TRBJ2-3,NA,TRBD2,CASRVAGGPSDTQYF,TGTGCCAGCAGGGTAGCGGGGGGGCCGTCAGATACGCAGTATTTT
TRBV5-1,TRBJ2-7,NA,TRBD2,CASSPGTSGSPYEQYF,TGCGCCAGCAGCCCGGGGACTAGCGGGTCCCCCTACGAGCAGTACTTC
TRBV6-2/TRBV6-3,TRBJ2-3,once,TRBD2,CASSPLAGGTYTQYF,TGTGCCAGCAGTCCACTAGCGGGGGGGACATATACGCAGTATTTT
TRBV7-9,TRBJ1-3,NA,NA,CASSLAGGNTIYF,TGTGCCAGCAGCTTAGCGGGCGGAAACACCATATATTTT
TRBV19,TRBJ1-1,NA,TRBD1,CASRSIGTGDTEAFF,TGTGCCAGTAGGTCCATAGGTACAGGGGACACTGAAGCTTTCTTT
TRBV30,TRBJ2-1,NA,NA,CAWSVGGAGVKFF,TGTGCCTGGAGTGTTGGCGGAGCCGGTGTAAAGTTCTTC
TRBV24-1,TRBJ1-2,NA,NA,CATSDLRGNGYTF,TGTGCCACCAGTGATTTGCGGGGGAATGGCTACACCTTC
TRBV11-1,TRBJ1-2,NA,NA,CASSQDRPDGLINTF,TGTGCCAGCAGCCAAGACCGCCCAGACGGACTCATTAACACCTTC
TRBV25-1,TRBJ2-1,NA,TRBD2,CASTPGGEQFF,TGTGCCAGCACACCGGGGGGTGAGCAGTTCTTC
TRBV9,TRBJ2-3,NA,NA,CASSRADTQYF,TGTGCCAGCAGCAGAGCGGATACGCAGTATTTT
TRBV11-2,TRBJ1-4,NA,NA,CASSAVATNEKLFF,TGTGCCAGCAGCGCAGTTGCAACTAATGAAAAACTGTTTTTT
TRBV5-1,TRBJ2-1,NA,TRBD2,CASSYGGSLYNEQFF,TGCGCCAGCAGCTATGGCGGGAGTCTCTACAATGAGCAGTTCTTC
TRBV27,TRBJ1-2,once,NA,CASSQLGPGGAPGYTF,TGTGCCAGCAGCCAATTAGGGCCCGGGGGGGCGCCGGGCTACACCTTC
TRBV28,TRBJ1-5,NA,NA,CASGRGDSNQPQHF,TGTGCCAGCGGCAGGGGAGATAGCAATCAGCCCCAGCATTTT
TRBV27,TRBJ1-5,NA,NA,CASSLGAGGNQPQHF,TGTGCCAGCAGTTTGGGGGCCGGGGGCAATCAGCCCCAGCATTTT
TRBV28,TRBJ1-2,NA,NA,CASSLTGRGFHSYGYTF,TGTGCCAGCAGTTTGACAGGCCGTGGTTTTCATAGCTATGGCTACACCTTC
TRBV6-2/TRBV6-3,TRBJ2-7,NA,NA,CASSYSRQTNYPYEQYF,TGTGCCAGCAGTTACTCTCGACAGACCAACTATCCCTACGAGCAGTACTTC
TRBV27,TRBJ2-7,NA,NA,CASSFQGGVDEQYF,TGTGCCAGCAGTTTTCAGGGGGGAGTCGACGAGCAGTACTTC
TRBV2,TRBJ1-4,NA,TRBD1,CASSEGGQGAANEKLFF,TGTGCCAGCAGTGAAGGCGGACAGGGGGCGGCTAATGAAAAACTGTTTTTT
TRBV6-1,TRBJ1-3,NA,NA,CASNEQGFGNTIYF,TGTGCCAGCAATGAACAGGGATTTGGAAACACCATATATTTT
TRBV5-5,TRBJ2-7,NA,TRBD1,CASSVGTGDDEQYF,TGTGCCAGCAGCGTTGGGACAGGGGACGACGAGCAGTACTTC
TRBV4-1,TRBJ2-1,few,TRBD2,CASSQEARERLNEQFF,TGCGCCAGCAGCCAAGAGGCGCGGGAGCGTTTAAATGAGCAGTTCTTC
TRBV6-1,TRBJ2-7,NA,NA,CASSGPGQRTVYEQYF,TGTGCCAGCAGTGGACCTGGACAAAGGACGGTTTACGAGCAGTACTTC
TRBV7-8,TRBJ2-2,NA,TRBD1,CASSLGEGTGDNTGELFF,TGTGCCAGCAGCTTAGGGGAAGGGACAGGGGATAACACCGGGGAGCTGTTTTTT
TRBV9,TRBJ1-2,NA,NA,CASSVEQGGNYGYTF,TGTGCCAGCAGCGTAGAGCAGGGCGGTAACTATGGCTACACCTTC
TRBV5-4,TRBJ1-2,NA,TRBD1,CASSPDRVHYGYTF,TGTGCCAGCAGCCCGGACAGGGTGCACTATGGCTACACCTTC
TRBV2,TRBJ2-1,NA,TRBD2,CASTRGRRTSGSYEQFF,TGTGCCAGCACCAGGGGGCGCAGGACTAGCGGGAGTTATGAGCAGTTCTTC